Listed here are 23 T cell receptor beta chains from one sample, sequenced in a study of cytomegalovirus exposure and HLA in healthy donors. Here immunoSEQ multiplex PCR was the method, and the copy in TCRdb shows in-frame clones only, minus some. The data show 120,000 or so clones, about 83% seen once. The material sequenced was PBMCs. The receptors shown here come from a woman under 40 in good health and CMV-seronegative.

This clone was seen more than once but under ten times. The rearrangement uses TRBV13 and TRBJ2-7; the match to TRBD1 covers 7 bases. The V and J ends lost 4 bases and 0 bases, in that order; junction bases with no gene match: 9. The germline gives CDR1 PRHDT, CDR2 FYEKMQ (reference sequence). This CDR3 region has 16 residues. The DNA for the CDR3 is TGTGCCAGCAGCTCCCCCCGGGACAGAAGCTCCTACGAGCAGTACTTC. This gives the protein CASSSPRDRSSYEQYF.

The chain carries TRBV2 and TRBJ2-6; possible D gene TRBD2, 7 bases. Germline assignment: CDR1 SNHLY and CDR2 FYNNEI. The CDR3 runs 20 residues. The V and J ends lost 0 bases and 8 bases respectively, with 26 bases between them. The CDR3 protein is CASSEALLPIGGLRTNVLTF. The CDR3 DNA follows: TGTGCCAGCAGTGAAGCGCTTCTTCCAATCGGGGGGCTCAGGACCAACGTCCTGACTTTC.

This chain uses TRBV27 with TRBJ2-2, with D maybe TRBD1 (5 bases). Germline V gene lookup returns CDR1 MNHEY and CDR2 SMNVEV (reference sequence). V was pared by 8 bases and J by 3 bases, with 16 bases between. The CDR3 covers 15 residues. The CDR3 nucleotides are TGTGCCAGCCGAAAGGGGCAGGGTTACACCGGGGAGCTGTTTTTT. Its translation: CASRKGQGYTGELFF.

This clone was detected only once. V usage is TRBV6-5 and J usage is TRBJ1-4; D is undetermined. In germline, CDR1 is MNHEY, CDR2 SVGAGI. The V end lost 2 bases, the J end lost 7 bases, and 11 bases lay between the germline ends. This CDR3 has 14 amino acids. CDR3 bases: TGTGCCAGCAGTTACGCTACAGTTGCTGAAAAACTGTTTTTT. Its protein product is CASSYATVAEKLFF.

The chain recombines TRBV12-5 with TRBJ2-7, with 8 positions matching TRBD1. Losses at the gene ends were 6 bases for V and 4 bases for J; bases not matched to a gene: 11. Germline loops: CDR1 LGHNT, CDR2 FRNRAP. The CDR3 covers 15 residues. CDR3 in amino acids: CASGTGVGGNYEQYF. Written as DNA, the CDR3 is TGTGCTAGTGGGACAGGGGTCGGCGGTAATTACGAGCAGTACTTC.

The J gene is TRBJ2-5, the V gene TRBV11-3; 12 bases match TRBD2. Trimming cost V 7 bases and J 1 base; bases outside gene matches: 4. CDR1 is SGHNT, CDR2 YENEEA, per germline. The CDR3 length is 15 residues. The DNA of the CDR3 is TGTGCCAGCAAGACTAGCGGGGGAGTCCAAGAGACCCAGTACTTC. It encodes CASKTSGGVQETQYF.

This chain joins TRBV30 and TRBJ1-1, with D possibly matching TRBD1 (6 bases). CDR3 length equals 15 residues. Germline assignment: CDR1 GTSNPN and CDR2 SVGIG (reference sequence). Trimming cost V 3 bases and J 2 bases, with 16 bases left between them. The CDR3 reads CAWSSPSTGNTEAFF. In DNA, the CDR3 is TGTGCCTGGAGCTCCCCCTCGACAGGCAACACTGAAGCTTTCTTT. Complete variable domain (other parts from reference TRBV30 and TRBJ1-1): SQTIHQWPATLVQPVGSPLSLECTVEGTSNPNLYWYRQAAGRGLQLLFYSVGIGQISSEVPQNLSASRPQDRQFILSSKKLLLSDSGFYLCAWSSPSTGNTEAFFGQGTRLTVV.

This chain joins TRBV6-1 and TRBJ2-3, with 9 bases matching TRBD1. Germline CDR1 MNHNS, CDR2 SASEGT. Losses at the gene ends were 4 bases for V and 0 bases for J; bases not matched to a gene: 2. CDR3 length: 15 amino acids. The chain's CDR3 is CASSAGTGSTDTQYF. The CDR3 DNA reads TGTGCCAGCAGTGCTGGGACAGGGAGCACAGATACGCAGTATTTT.

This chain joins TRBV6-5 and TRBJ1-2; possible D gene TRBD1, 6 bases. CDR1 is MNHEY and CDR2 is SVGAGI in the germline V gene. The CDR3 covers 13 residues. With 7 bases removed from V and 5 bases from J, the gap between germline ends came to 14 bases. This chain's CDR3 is CASKRGGLYGYTF. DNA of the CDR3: TGTGCCAGCAAAAGGGGGGGGCTATATGGCTACACCTTC.

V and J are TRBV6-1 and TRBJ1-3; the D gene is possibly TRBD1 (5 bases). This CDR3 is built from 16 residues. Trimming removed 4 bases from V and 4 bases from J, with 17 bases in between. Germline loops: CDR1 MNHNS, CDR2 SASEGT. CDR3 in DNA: TGTGCCAGCAGTGTCGGAGGGGCCCTACGCGGAAACACCATATATTTT. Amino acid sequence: CASSVGGALRGNTIYF.

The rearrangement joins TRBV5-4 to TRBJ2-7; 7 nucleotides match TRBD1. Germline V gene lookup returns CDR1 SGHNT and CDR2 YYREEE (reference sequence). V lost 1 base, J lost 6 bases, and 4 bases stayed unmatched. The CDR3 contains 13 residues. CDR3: CASSLIGTAEQYF. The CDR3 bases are TGTGCCAGCAGCTTGATCGGGACAGCCGAGCAGTACTTC.

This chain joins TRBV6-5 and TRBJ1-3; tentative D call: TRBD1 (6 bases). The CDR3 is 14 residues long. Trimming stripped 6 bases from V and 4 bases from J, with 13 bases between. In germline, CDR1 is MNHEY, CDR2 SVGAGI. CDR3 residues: CASSYAGAGNTIYF. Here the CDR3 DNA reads TGTGCCAGCAGCTACGCAGGGGCAGGAAACACCATATATTTT.

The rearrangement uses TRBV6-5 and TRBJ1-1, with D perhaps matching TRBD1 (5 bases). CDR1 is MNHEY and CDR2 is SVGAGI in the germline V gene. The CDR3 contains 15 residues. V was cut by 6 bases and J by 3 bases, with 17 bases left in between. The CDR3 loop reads CASSLSAGGDTEAFF. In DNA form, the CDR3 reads TGTGCCAGCAGCCTCTCGGCGGGGGGGGACACTGAAGCTTTCTTT.

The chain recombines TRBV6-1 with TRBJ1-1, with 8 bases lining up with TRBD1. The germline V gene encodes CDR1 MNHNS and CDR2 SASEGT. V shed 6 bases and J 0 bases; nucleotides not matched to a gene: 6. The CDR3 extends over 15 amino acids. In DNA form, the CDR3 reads TGTGCCAGCAGCGGGGGGACAGGCATGAACACTGAAGCTTTCTTT. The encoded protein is CASSGGTGMNTEAFF.

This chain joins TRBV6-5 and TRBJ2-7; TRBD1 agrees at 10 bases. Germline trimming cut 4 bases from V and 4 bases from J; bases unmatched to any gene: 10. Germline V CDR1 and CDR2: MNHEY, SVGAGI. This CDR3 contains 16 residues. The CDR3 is CASSSTRQDRGYEQYF. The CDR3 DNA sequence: TGTGCCAGCAGTTCCACGCGGCAGGACAGGGGGTACGAGCAGTACTTC.

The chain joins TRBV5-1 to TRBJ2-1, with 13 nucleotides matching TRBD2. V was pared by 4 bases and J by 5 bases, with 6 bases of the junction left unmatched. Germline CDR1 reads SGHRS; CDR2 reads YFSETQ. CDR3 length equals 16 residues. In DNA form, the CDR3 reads TGCGCCAGCAGCGACCAACTAGCGGGGGGGAACAATGAGCAGTTCTTC. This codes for CASSDQLAGGNNEQFF.

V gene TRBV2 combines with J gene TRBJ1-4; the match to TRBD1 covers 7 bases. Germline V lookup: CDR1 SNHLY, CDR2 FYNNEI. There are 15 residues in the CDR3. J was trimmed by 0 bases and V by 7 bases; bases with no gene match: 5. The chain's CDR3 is CASKGQLATNEKLFF. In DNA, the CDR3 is TGTGCCAGCAAGGGACAGCTTGCAACTAATGAAAAACTGTTTTTT.

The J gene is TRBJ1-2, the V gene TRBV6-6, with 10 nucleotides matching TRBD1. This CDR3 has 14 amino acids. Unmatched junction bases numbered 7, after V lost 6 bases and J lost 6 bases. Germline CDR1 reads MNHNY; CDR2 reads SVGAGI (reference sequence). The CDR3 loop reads CASSRRQGADGYTF. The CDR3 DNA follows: TGTGCCAGCAGCAGGCGACAGGGGGCGGATGGCTACACCTTC.

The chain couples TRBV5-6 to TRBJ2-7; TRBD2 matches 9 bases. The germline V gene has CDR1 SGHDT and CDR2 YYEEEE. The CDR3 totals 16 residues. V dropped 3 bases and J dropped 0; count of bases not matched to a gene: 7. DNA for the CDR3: TGTGCCAGCAGCTGGAGCGGGGGGATTAGCTCCTACGAGCAGTACTTC. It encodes CASSWSGGISSYEQYF. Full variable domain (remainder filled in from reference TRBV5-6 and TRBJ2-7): DAGVTQSPTHLIKTRGQQVTLRCSPKSGHDTVSWYQQALGQGPQFIFQYYEEEERQRGNFPDRFSGHQFPNYSSELNVNALLLGDSALYLCASSWSGGISSYEQYFGPGTRLTVT.

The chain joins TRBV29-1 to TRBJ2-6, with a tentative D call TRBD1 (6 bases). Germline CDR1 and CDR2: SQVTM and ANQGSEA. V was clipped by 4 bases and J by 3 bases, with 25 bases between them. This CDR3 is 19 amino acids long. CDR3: CSVVSNRDYALYGANVLTF. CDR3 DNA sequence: TGCAGCGTTGTGTCTAACAGGGATTACGCTTTGTATGGGGCCAACGTCCTGACTTTC.

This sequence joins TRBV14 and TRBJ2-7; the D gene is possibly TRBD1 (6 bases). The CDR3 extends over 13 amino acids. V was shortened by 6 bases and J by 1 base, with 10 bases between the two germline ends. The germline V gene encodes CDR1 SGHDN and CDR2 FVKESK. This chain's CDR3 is CASRLTGSYEQYF. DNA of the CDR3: TGTGCCAGCAGACTCACAGGGTCCTACGAGCAGTACTTC.

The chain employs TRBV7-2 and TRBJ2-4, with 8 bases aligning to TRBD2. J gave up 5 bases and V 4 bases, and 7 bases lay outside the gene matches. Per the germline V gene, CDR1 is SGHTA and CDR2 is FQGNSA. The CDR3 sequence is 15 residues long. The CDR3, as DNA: TGTGCCAGCAGCTCAGAGCTAGCGGGCCAAAACATTCAGTACTTC. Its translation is CASSSELAGQNIQYF.

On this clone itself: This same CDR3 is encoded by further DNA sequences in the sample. This CDR3 is CASSSGQGSGNTIYF. CDR3 DNA sequence: TGTGCCAGCAGCTCGGGACAGGGGTCTGGAAACACCATATATTTT. The rearrangement uses TRBV7-8 and TRBJ1-3, with TRBD1 matching 10 bases. The germline V gene has CDR1 SGHVS and CDR2 FQNEAQ. This CDR3 spans 15 amino acids. With 4 bases clipped from V and 1 base from J, the junction kept 1 base outside the gene matches.